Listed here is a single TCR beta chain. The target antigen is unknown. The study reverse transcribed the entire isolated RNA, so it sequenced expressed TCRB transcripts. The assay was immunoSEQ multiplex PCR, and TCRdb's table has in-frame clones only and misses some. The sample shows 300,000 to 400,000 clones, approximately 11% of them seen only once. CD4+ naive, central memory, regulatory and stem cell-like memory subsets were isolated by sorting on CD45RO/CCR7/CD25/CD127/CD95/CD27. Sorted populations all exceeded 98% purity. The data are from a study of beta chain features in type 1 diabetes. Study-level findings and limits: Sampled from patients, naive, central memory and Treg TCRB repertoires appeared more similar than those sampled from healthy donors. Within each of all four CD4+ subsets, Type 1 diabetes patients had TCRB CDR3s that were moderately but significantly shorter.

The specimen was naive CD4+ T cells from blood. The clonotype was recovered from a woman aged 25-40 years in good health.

CDR3 in amino acids: CASSPHPGVFEQFF. CDR3 coding DNA: TGTGCCAGCAGCCCCCATCCGGGAGTATTCGAGCAGTTCTTC. The rearrangement uses TRBV7-3 and TRBJ2-1; possibly TRBD2 for D (6 bases). In germline, CDR1 is SGHTA, CDR2 FQGTGA. CDR3 size: 14 residues. The germline V and J ends were trimmed by 5 bases and 10 bases, with 18 bases remaining between them.